A selection of T cell receptor beta chains follows, all from one sample in a study of persistence of HIV-infected CD4 T cells. Their antigens remain unidentified. Measured with immunoSEQ multiplex PCR; TCRdb has only the in-frame clones, and not every one. Of under 15,000 clones in the sample, approximately 71% were seen once. Material: CD4+ T cells sorted from PBMCs after roughly 18-hour stimulation, obtained from a patient who received antiretroviral therapy. All receptors come from an adult man with HIV who was CMV-seropositive. CDR3s include the opening cysteine and the closing phenylalanine or tryptophan. D genes are given only for firm matches. The listing skips clone size in some rows; elsewhere it reads once, few, many or a size class.

V gene: TRBV5-1; clone size: .; J gene: TRBJ2-1; D gene: .; CDR3 protein: CASSLRQGSDNEQFF; CDR3 DNA: TGCGCCAGCAGCTTGCGGCAGGGGAGCGACAATGAGCAGTTCTTC
V gene: TRBV30; clone size: .; J gene: TRBJ2-7; D gene: .; CDR3 protein: CACRDTNYEQYF; CDR3 DNA: TGTGCCTGCAGGGACACGAACTACGAGCAGTACTTC
V gene: TRBV9; clone size: .; J gene: TRBJ2-3; D gene: .; CDR3 protein: CASRPLGADWRVDTQYF; CDR3 DNA: TGTGCCAGCCGACCGCTGGGGGCGGACTGGCGAGTAGATACGCAGTATTTT
V gene: TRBV24-1; clone size: .; J gene: TRBJ1-1; D gene: .; CDR3 protein: CATSENTEAFF; CDR3 DNA: TGTGCCACCAGCGAGAACACTGAAGCTTTCTTT
V gene: TRBV18; clone size: medium-sized; J gene: TRBJ2-2; D gene: .; CDR3 protein: CASSPPGRSTGELFF; CDR3 DNA: TGTGCCAGCTCACCACCAGGGAGGTCCACCGGGGAGCTGTTTTTT
V gene: TRBV5-1; clone size: .; J gene: TRBJ2-1; D gene: .; CDR3 protein: CASSIGQNSYNEQFF; CDR3 DNA: TGCGCCAGCAGCATCGGACAGAACTCCTACAATGAGCAGTTCTTC
V gene: TRBV7-7; clone size: .; J gene: TRBJ2-2; D gene: .; CDR3 protein: CASSLLAGAVNTGELFF; CDR3 DNA: TGTGCCAGCAGCTTATTAGCTGGGGCCGTGAACACCGGGGAGCTGTTTTTT
V gene: TRBV2; clone size: medium-sized; J gene: TRBJ2-2; D gene: .; CDR3 protein: CASSPLRTGELFF; CDR3 DNA: TGTGCCAGCAGTCCCTTAAGGACCGGGGAGCTGTTTTTT
V gene: TRBV3-1/TRBV3-2; clone size: .; J gene: TRBJ2-3; D gene: TRBD2; CDR3 protein: CASSRGGDDTQYF; CDR3 DNA: TGTGCCAGCAGCCGGGGGGGTGACGATACGCAGTATTTT
V gene: TRBV6-5; clone size: few; J gene: TRBJ2-7; D gene: TRBD1; CDR3 protein: CASSWDRGYEQYF; CDR3 DNA: TGTGCCAGCAGTTGGGACAGGGGTTACGAGCAGTACTTC
V gene: TRBV5-1; clone size: few; J gene: TRBJ2-7; D gene: TRBD2; CDR3 protein: CASSLRGDFGYEQYF; CDR3 DNA: TGCGCCAGCAGCTTACGGGGGGACTTCGGCTACGAGCAGTACTTC
V gene: TRBV9; clone size: .; J gene: TRBJ2-2; D gene: .; CDR3 protein: CASSAAVGDTGELFF; CDR3 DNA: TGTGCCAGCAGCGCCGCCGTGGGGGACACCGGGGAGCTGTTTTTT
V gene: TRBV29-1; clone size: .; J gene: TRBJ1-1; D gene: .; CDR3 protein: CSVELAGRQNTEAFF; CDR3 DNA: TGCAGCGTTGAGTTGGCTGGGCGGCAGAACACTGAAGCTTTCTTT
V gene: TRBV6-1; clone size: .; J gene: TRBJ2-1; D gene: .; CDR3 protein: CASSDGYPQMQGRKIGEQFF; CDR3 DNA: TGTGCCAGCAGTGATGGGTACCCACAAATGCAGGGGAGGAAGATAGGGGAGCAGTTCTTC
V gene: TRBV7-2; clone size: .; J gene: TRBJ2-1; D gene: TRBD2; CDR3 protein: CASSLPRGGNNEQFF; CDR3 DNA: TGTGCCAGCAGCTTACCGCGGGGGGGTAACAATGAGCAGTTCTTC
V gene: TRBV19; clone size: .; J gene: TRBJ2-1; D gene: .; CDR3 protein: CASSSGEGNEQFF; CDR3 DNA: TGTGCCAGTAGTAGCGGAGAGGGTAATGAGCAGTTCTTC
V gene: TRBV28; clone size: .; J gene: TRBJ2-1; D gene: .; CDR3 protein: CASSYSRQGFNEQFF; CDR3 DNA: TGTGCCAGCAGTTACTCCCGGCAGGGCTTCAATGAGCAGTTCTTC
V gene: TRBV15; clone size: .; J gene: TRBJ1-2; D gene: .; CDR3 protein: CATSERVTYSYGYTF; CDR3 DNA: TGTGCCACCAGCGAAAGGGTTACTTACTCATATGGCTACACCTTC
V gene: TRBV9; clone size: once; J gene: TRBJ1-2; D gene: .; CDR3 protein: CASSLPRGHGYTF; CDR3 DNA: TGTGCCAGCAGCCTCCCTAGGGGCCATGGCTACACCTTC
V gene: TRBV12-3/TRBV12-4; clone size: .; J gene: TRBJ2-7; D gene: TRBD1; CDR3 protein: CASSKQGAHEQYF; CDR3 DNA: TGTGCCAGCAGTAAACAGGGGGCCCACGAGCAGTACTTC
V gene: TRBV5-1; clone size: .; J gene: TRBJ1-6; D gene: .; CDR3 protein: CASSLTDDSPLHF; CDR3 DNA: TGCGCCAGCAGCTTAACGGACGATTCACCCCTCCACTTT
V gene: TRBV4-1; clone size: .; J gene: TRBJ1-6; D gene: .; CDR3 protein: CASSSTHQGLSDNSPLHF; CDR3 DNA: TGCGCCAGCAGCTCAACACACCAGGGTTTGTCGGATAATTCACCCCTCCACTTT
V gene: TRBV5-1; clone size: .; J gene: TRBJ1-3; D gene: TRBD1; CDR3 protein: CASSIDTGGAGNTIYF; CDR3 DNA: TGCGCCAGCAGCATAGATACAGGGGGCGCGGGAAACACCATATATTTT
V gene: TRBV5-5; clone size: .; J gene: TRBJ1-5; D gene: TRBD1; CDR3 protein: CASSFQGGDQPQHF; CDR3 DNA: TGTGCCAGCAGCTTCCAGGGGGGGGATCAGCCCCAGCATTTT
V gene: TRBV6-6; clone size: .; J gene: TRBJ1-2; D gene: TRBD1; CDR3 protein: CASSPLGQGGLNYGYTF; CDR3 DNA: TGTGCCAGCAGTCCATTAGGACAGGGGGGCTTAAACTATGGCTACACCTTC
V gene: TRBV28; clone size: .; J gene: TRBJ1-3; D gene: .; CDR3 protein: CASSFPGAHGNTIYF; CDR3 DNA: TGTGCCAGCAGCTTCCCAGGGGCGCATGGAAACACCATATATTTT
V gene: TRBV4-1; clone size: .; J gene: TRBJ2-2; D gene: .; CDR3 protein: CASSQVTGELFF; CDR3 DNA: TGCGCCAGCAGCCAAGTTACCGGGGAGCTGTTTTTT
V gene: TRBV6-1; clone size: .; J gene: TRBJ2-3; D gene: .; CDR3 protein: CASSEALGGPWTDTQYF; CDR3 DNA: TGTGCCAGCAGTGAAGCTTTGGGGGGTCCATGGACAGATACGCAGTATTTT
V gene: TRBV7-8; clone size: .; J gene: TRBJ2-6; D gene: .; CDR3 protein: CASSSQSIVFGANVLTF; CDR3 DNA: TGTGCCAGCAGCTCTCAATCTATAGTTTTTGGGGCCAACGTCCTGACTTTC
V gene: TRBV18; clone size: .; J gene: TRBJ1-1; D gene: .; CDR3 protein: CASSPRQGDTEAFF; CDR3 DNA: TGTGCCAGCTCACCACGCCAAGGGGACACTGAAGCTTTCTTT
V gene: TRBV18; clone size: .; J gene: TRBJ1-1; D gene: .; CDR3 protein: CASSPGQRGTEAFF; CDR3 DNA: TGTGCCAGCTCACCAGGTCAGCGGGGGACTGAAGCTTTCTTT